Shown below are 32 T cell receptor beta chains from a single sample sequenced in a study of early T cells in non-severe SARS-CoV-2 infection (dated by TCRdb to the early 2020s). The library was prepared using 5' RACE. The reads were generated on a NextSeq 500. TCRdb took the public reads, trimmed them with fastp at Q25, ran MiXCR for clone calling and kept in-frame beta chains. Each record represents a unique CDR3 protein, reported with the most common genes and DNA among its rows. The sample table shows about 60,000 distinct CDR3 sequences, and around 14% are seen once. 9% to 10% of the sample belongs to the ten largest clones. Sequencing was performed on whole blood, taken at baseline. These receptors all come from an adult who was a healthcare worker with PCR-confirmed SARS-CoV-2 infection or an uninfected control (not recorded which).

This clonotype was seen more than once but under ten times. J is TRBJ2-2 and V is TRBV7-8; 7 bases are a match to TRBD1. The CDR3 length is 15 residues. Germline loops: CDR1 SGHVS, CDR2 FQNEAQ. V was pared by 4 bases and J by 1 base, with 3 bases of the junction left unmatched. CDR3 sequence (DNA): TGTGCCAGCAGCTATCGGACAGGGAACACCGGGGAGCTGTTTTTT. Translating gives CASSYRTGNTGELFF.

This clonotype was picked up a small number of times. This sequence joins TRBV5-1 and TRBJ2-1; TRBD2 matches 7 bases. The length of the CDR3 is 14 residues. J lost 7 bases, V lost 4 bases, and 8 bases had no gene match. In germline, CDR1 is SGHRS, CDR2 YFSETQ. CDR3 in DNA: TGCGCCAGCAGCCCTAGCGGAACGGAAAATGAGCAGTTCTTC. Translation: CASSPSGTENEQFF.

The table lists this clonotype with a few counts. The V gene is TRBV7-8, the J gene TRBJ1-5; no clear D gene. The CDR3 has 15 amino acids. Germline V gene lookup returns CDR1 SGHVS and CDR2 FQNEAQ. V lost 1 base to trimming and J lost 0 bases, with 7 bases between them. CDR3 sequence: CASSLEGISNQPQHF. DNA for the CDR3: TGTGCCAGCAGCTTAGAAGGGATTAGCAATCAGCCCCAGCATTTT.

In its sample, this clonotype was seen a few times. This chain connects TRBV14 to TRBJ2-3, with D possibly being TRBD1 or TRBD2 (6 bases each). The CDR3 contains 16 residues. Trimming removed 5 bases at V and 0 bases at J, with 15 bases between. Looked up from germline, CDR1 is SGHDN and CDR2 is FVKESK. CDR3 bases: TGTGCCAGCAGCTGGCGTAGCGGACAGAGCACAGATACGCAGTATTTT. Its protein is CASSWRSGQSTDTQYF.

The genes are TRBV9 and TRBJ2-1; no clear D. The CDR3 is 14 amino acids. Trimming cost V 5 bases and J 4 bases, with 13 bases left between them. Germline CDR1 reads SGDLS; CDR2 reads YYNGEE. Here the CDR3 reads CASSKGLGYNEQFF. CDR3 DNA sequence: TGTGCCAGCAGTAAGGGTCTGGGGTACAATGAGCAGTTCTTC.

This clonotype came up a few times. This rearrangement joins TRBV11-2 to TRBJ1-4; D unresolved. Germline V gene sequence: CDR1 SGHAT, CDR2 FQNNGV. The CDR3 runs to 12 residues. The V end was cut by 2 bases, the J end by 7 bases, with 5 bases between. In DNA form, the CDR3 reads TGTGCCAGCAGCTTATTCAGTGAAAAACTGTTTTTT. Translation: CASSLFSEKLFF.

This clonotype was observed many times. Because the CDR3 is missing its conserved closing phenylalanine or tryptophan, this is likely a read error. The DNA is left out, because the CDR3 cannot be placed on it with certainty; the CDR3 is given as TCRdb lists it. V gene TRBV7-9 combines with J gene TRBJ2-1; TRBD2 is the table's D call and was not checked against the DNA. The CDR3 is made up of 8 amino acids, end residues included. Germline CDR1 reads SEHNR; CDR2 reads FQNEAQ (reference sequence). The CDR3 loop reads CASSPGGL.

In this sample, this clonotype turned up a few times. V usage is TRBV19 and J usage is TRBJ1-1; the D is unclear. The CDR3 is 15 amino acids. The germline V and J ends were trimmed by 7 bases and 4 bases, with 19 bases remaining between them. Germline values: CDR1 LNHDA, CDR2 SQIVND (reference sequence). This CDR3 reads CASTPFPPRLTEAFF. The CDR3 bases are TGTGCCAGTACCCCCTTTCCCCCCCGGCTCACTGAAGCTTTCTTT.

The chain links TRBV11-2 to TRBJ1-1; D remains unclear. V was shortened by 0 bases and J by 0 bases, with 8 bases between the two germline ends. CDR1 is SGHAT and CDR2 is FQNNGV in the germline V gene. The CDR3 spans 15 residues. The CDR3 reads CASSLDRTMNTEAFF. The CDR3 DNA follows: TGTGCCAGCAGCTTAGACAGAACCATGAACACTGAAGCTTTCTTT.

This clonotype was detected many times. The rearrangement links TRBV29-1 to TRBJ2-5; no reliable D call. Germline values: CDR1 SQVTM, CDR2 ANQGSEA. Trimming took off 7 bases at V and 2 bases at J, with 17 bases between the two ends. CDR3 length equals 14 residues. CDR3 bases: TGCAGCGCCGCAAGGGCGGCACGACAAGAGACCCAGTACTTC. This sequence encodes CSAARAARQETQYF.

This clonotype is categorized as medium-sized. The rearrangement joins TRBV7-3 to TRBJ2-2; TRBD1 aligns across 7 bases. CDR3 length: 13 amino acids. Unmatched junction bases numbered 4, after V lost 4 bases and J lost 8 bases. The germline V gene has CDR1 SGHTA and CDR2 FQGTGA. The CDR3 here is CASSSTGTGELFF. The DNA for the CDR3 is TGTGCCAGCAGCTCGACAGGGACGGGGGAGCTGTTTTTT.

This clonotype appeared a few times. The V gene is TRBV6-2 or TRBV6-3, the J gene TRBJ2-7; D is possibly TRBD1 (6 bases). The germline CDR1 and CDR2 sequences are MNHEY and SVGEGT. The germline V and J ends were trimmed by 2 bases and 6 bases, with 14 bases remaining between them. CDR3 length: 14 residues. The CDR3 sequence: CASSYLPGAAEQYF. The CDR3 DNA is TGTGCCAGCAGTTACCTACCAGGGGCGGCCGAGCAGTACTTC.

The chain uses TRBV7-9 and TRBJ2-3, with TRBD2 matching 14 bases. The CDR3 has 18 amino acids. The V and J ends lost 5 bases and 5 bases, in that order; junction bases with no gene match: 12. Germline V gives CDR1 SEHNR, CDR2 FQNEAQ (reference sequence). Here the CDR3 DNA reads TGTGCCAGCAGCCCTGGACTAGCGGGAGGTTTAGGAGAAGATACGCAGTATTTT. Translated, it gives CASSPGLAGGLGEDTQYF. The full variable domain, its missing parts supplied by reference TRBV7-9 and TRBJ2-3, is DTGVSQNPRHKITKRGQNVTFRCDPISEHNRLYWYRQTLGQGPEFLTYFQNEAQLEKSRLLSDRFSAERPKGSFSTLEIQRTEQGDSAMYLCASSPGLAGGLGEDTQYFGPGTRLTVL.

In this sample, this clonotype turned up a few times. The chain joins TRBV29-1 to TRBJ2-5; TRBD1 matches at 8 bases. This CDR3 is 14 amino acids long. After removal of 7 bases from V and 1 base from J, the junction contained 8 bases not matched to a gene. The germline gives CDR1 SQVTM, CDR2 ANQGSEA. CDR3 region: CSAGDRTIQETQYF. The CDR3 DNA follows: TGCAGCGCCGGGGACAGGACGATCCAAGAGACCCAGTACTTC.

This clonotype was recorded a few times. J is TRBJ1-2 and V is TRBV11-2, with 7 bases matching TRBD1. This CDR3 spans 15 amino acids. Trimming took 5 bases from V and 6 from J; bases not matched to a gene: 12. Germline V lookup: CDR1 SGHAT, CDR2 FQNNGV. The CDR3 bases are TGTGCCAGCAGCATCCGATCGACAGGGACGGATGGCTACACCTTC. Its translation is CASSIRSTGTDGYTF.

CDR3 bases: TGCGCCAGCAGTTTTGGGGGACTAGTCTCAGCTGAGCAGTTCTTC. This translates into CASSFGGLVSAEQFF. This chain joins TRBV10-1 and TRBJ2-1, with 8 bases fitting TRBD2. Germline V gene data show CDR1 as WNHNN and CDR2 as SYGVQD (reference sequence). V shed 5 bases, J shed 9 bases, and the junction held 12 bases outside the gene matches. The CDR3 totals 15 residues.

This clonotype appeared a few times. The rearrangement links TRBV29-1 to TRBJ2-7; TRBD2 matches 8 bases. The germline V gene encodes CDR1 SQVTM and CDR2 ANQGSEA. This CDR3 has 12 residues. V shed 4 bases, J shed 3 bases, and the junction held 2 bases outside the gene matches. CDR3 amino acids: CSVASGFYEQYF. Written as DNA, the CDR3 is TGCAGCGTTGCTAGCGGGTTCTACGAGCAGTACTTC.

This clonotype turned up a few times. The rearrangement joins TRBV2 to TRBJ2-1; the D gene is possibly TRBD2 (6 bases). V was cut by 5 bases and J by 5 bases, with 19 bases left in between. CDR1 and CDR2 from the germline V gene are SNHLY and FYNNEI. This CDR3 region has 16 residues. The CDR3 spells CASSSFQLATDNEQFF. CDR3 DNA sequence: TGTGCCAGCAGTTCCTTCCAACTAGCTACGGACAATGAGCAGTTCTTC.

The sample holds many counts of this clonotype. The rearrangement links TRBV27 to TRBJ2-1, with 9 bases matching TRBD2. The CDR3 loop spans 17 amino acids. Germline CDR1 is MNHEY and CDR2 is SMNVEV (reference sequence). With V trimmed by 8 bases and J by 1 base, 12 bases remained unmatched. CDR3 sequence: CASGGLAGIRSYNEQFF. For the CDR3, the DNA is TGTGCCAGCGGGGGTCTAGCGGGAATTAGATCCTACAATGAGCAGTTCTTC.

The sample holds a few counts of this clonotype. The CDR3 loop is CASSPTGDFAGNTIYF. Written as DNA, the CDR3 is TGTGCCAGCTCACCAACCGGGGACTTTGCCGGAAACACCATATATTTT. The gene calls are TRBV18 and TRBJ1-3; the D gene is possibly TRBD1 (5 bases). V gave up 2 bases and J gave up 4 bases, with 15 bases separating them. Germline CDR1 and CDR2: KGHSH and LQKENI. The CDR3 loop spans 16 amino acids.

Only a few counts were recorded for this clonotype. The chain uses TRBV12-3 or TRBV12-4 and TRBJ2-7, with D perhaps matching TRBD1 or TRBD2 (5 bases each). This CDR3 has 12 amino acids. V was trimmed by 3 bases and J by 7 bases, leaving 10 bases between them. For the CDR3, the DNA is TGTGCCAGCAGTTTGGGGCGCGGGGAGCAGTACTTC. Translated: CASSLGRGEQYF.

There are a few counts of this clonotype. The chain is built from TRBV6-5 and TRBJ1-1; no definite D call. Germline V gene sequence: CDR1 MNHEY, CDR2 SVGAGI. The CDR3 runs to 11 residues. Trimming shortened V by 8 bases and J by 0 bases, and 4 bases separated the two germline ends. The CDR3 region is CASALNTEAFF. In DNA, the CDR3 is TGTGCCAGCGCCCTGAACACTGAAGCTTTCTTT.

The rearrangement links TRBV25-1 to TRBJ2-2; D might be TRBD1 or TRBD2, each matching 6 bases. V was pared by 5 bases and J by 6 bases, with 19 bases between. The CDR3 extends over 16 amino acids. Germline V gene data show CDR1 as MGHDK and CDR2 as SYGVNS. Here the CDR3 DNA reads TGTGCCAGCAGTCTGGGGGGCGCGGGCAATTCCGGGGAGCTGTTTTTT. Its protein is CASSLGGAGNSGELFF.

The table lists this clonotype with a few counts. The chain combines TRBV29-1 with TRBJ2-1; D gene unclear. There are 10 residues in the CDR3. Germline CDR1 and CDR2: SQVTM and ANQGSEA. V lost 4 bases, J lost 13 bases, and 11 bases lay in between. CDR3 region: CSVASQSQFF. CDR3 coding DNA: TGCAGCGTTGCCTCACAGTCCCAGTTCTTC.

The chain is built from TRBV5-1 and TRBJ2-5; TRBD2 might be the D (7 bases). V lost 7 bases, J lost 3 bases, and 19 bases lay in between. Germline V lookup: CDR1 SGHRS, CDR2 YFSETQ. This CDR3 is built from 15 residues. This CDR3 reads CASGDGGPGEETQYF. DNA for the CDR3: TGCGCCAGCGGAGACGGGGGGCCGGGAGAAGAGACCCAGTACTTC.

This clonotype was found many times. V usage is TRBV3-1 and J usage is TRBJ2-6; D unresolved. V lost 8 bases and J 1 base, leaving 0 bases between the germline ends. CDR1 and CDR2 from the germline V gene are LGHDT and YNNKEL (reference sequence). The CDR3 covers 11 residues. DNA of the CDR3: TGTGCCAGCTCTGGGGCCAACGTCCTGACTTTC. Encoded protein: CASSGANVLTF.

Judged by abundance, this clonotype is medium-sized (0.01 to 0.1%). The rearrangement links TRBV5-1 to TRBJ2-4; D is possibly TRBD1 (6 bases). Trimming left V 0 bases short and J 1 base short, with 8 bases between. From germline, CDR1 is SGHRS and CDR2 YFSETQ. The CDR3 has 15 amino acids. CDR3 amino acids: CASSLGDRAKNIQYF. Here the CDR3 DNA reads TGCGCCAGCAGCTTGGGAGACAGGGCCAAAAACATTCAGTACTTC.

The CDR3 region has the DNA TGCGCCAGCAGCTTGCAAGGGACTAGGGAAGAGACCCAGTACTTC. This encodes CASSLQGTREETQYF. V usage is TRBV5-1 and J usage is TRBJ2-5; 8 bases are shared with TRBD2. The CDR3 contains 15 residues. V lost 1 base to trimming and J lost 3 bases; unmatched junction nucleotides: 5. The germline V gene has CDR1 SGHRS and CDR2 YFSETQ. The variable domain in full, with the rest retrieved from reference TRBV5-1 and TRBJ2-5, is KAGVTQTPRYLIKTRGQQVTLSCSPISGHRSVSWYQQTPGQGLQFLFEYFSETQRNKGNFPGRFSGRQFSNSRSEMNVSTLELGDSALYLCASSLQGTREETQYFGPGTRLLVL.

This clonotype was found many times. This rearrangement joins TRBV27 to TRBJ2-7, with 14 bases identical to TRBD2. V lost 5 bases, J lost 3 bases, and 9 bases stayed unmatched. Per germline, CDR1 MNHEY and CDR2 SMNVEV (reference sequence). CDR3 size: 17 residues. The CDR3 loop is CASSMTGTSGSLYEQYF. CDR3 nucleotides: TGTGCCAGCAGTATGACCGGGACTAGCGGGAGCCTCTACGAGCAGTACTTC.

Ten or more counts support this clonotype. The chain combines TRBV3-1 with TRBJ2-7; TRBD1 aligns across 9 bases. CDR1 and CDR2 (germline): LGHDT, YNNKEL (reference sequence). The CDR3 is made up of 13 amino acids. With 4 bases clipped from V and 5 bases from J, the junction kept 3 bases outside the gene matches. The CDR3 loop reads CASSRDRVNEQYF. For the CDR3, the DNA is TGTGCCAGCAGCCGGGACAGGGTCAACGAGCAGTACTTC.

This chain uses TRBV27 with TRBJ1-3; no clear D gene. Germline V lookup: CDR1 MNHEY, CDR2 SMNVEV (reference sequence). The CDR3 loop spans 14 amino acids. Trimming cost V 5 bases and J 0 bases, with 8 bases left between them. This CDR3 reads CASSPGRSGNTIYF. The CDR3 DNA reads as TGTGCCAGCAGTCCCGGCCGCTCTGGAAACACCATATATTTT.

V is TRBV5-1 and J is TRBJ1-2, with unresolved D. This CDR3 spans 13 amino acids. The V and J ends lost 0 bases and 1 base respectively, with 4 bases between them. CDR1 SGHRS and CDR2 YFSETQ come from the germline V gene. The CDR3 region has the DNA TGCGCCAGCAGCTTGGCCTATAACTATGGCTACACCTTC. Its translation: CASSLAYNYGYTF.